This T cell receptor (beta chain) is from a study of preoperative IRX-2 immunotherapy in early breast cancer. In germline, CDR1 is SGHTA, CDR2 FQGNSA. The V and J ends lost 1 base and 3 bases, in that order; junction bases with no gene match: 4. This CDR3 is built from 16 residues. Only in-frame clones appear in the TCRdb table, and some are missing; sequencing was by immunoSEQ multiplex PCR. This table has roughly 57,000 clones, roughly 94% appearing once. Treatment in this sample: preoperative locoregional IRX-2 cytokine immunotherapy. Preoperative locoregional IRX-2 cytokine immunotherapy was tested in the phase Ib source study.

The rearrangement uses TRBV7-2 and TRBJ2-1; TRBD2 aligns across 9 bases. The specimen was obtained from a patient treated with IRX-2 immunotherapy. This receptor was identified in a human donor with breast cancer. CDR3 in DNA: TGTGCCAGCAGCTTAGGAGGGCGGGAGGGCTACAATGAGCAGTTCTTC. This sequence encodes CASSLGGREGYNEQFF.